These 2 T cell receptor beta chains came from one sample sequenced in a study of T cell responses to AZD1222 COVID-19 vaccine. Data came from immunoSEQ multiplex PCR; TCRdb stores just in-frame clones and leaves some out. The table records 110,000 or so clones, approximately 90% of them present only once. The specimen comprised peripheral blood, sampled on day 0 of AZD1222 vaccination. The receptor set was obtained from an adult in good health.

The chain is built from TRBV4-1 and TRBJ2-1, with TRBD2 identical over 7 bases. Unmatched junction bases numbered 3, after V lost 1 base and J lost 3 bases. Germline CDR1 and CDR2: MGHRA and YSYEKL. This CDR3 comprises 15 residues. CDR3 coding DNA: TGCGCCAGCAGCCAAGGAGCGGGATACTACAATGAGCAGTTCTTC. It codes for CASSQGAGYYNEQFF.

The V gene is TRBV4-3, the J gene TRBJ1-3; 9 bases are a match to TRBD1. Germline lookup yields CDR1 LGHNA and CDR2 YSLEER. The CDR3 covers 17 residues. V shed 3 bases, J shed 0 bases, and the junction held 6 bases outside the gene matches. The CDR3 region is CASSQGTGSTSGNTIYF. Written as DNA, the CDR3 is TGCGCCAGCAGCCAGGGGACAGGGTCCACCTCTGGAAACACCATATATTTT.